This T cell receptor (beta chain) originates from a study of blood T cell dynamics during melanoma immunotherapy. Study overall: Standard first-line treatment here was pembrolizumab or nivolumab plus ipilimumab in metastatic melanoma.

Germline lookup yields CDR1 MNHEY and CDR2 SMNVEV (reference sequence). This CDR3 region has 13 residues. V shed 8 bases and J 4 bases; nucleotides not matched to a gene: 4. Time point in this sample: week 3, after first cycle of checkpoint inhibitor. Response was assessed by RECIST 1.1 at 12 weeks, except a couple of rapid progressors. Each bulk PBMC sample had around 360 ng DNA loaded. The repertoire was sequenced with immunoSEQ multiplex PCR; TCRdb's copy has only in-frame clones and lacks some. Among 12,000 or so clones, roughly 88% were seen once, and the ten largest hold less than 5%. Sample: blood, taken from a patient treated with checkpoint blockade. This rearrangement joins TRBV27 to TRBJ1-4, with 7 bases identical to TRBD1. This TCR was sampled from a human donor with melanoma. CDR3 DNA sequence: TGTGCCAGCGCGGACAGGTTTAATGAAAAACTGTTTTTT. Translated, it gives CASADRFNEKLFF. Combining the CDR3 with reference TRBV27 and TRBJ1-4 gives the whole variable domain EAQVTQNPRYLITVTGKKLTVTCSQNMNHEYMSWYRQDPGLGLRQIYYSMNVEVTDKGDVPEGYKVSRKEKRNFPLILESPSPNQTSLYFCASADRFNEKLFFGSGTQLSVL.